This T cell receptor (beta chain) stems from a study of T cell clones after liver transplantation. Overall study: In this trial, immunosuppression withdrawal was attempted within 2 years of liver transplant. Tolerance: complete withdrawal held at least one year, liver enzymes staying within twice normal. Study outcomes and limitations: Circulating graft-donor-reactive CD4 TCRbeta sequences fell significantly post-transplant in 5 of 8 subjects.

Assay used: immunoSEQ multiplex PCR; TCRdb lists only in-frame clones, some missing. Counted here are 16,000 or so clones, over 75% occurring once; the ten biggest clones make up roughly 13%. As for this clone: Its antigen is undetermined.

J was trimmed by 0 bases and V by 6 bases; bases with no gene match: 6. The CDR3 spans 16 residues. Germline V gene data show CDR1 as MNHEY and CDR2 as SMNVEV (reference sequence). This chain uses TRBV27 with TRBJ2-1, with TRBD2 matching 9 bases. The sample in question was CD8+ T cells from blood, obtained 46 months after liver transplant. This receptor was identified in a human patient who received a liver transplant. Some T cells may trace back to the graft donor. For the CDR3, the DNA is TGTGCCAGCAGGAGGGCTAGCGGGAACTCCTACAATGAGCAGTTCTTC. This encodes CASRRASGNSYNEQFF.